Below, 9 T cell receptor beta chains from the same sample are listed, as sequenced in a study of alternative splicing in chronic myeloid leukemia remission. The time point was: chronic-phase CML before TKI therapy (screening/day 1). Poly-A-selected mRNA from around 1 ug total RNA formed the libraries. TCRdb re-called the bulk RNA-seq reads; every CDR3 protein appears as one record, without DNA. This sample contains fewer than 55 distinct CDR3 sequences. The source material was PBMCs or total blood leukocytes (not recorded which), sampled at diagnosis. These receptor sequences come from an adult with chronic myeloid leukemia.

The chain's CDR3 is CASSQGPRASEQFF. The chain is built from TRBV4-1 and TRBJ2-1; TCRdb names TRBD2, which stays unverified in the absence of DNA. From germline, CDR1 is MGHRA and CDR2 YSYEKL. The CDR3 has 14 amino acids.

The chain combines TRBV11-2 with TRBJ1-2; TCRdb selects TRBD1, and the lack of DNA leaves this call unchecked. Looked up from germline, CDR1 is SGHAT and CDR2 is FQNNGV. The CDR3 sequence is 14 residues long. The CDR3 sequence: CASSSLGQGRGYTF.

The V call is TRBV29-1, the J call TRBJ1-5. Germline CDR1 SQVTM, CDR2 ANQGSEA. The CDR3 totals 14 residues. CDR3 protein: CSVALQDGAEPQHF.

This chain connects TRBV29-1 to TRBJ2-1. CDR3 length: 13 residues. Germline V CDR1 and CDR2: SQVTM, ANQGSEA. The CDR3 protein is CSVGFGSYNEQFF.

The sample holds one count of this clonotype. V usage is TRBV4-3 and J usage is TRBJ1-5. The CDR3 spans 13 residues. Germline V gives CDR1 LGHNA, CDR2 YSLEER. The CDR3 reads CASSQEVGQPQHF.

The CDR3: CSATGDASYEQYF. The V call is TRBV29-1, the J call TRBJ2-7; TCRdb's D call of TRBD1 is untestable without DNA. From germline, CDR1 is SQVTM and CDR2 ANQGSEA. The CDR3 sequence is 13 residues long.

V gene TRBV7-2 combines with J gene TRBJ2-7; as DNA is missing, the TRBD1 call by TCRdb cannot be tested. Germline CDR1 is SGHTA and CDR2 is FQGNSA. CDR3 length: 14 residues. This CDR3 reads CASSLDRRTYEQYF.

The chain carries TRBV12-3 or TRBV12-4 and TRBJ2-7; checking the TCRdb D call of TRBD2 is not possible without DNA. The CDR3 has 11 residues. CDR3 amino acids: CASSLGFGQYF.

This chain uses TRBV5-1 with TRBJ2-3. CDR1 is SGHRS, CDR2 YFSETQ, per germline. The CDR3 consists of 12 residues. CDR3 amino acids: CASSLAADTQYF.